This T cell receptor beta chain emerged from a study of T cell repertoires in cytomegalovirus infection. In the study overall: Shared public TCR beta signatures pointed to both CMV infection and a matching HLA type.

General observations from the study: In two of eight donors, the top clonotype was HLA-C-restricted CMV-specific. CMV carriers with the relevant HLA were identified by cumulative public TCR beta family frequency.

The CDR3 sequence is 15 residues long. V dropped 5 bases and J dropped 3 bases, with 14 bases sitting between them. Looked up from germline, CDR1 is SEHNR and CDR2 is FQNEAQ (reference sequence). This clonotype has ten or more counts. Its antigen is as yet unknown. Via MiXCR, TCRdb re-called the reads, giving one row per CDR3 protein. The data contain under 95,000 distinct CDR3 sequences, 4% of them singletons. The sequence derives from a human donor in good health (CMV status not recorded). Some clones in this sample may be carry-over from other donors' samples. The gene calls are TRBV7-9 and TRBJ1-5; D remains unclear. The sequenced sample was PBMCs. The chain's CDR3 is CASSPSGVFNQPQHF. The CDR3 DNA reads TGTGCCAGCAGCCCAAGCGGGGTTTTCAATCAGCCCCAGCATTTT.